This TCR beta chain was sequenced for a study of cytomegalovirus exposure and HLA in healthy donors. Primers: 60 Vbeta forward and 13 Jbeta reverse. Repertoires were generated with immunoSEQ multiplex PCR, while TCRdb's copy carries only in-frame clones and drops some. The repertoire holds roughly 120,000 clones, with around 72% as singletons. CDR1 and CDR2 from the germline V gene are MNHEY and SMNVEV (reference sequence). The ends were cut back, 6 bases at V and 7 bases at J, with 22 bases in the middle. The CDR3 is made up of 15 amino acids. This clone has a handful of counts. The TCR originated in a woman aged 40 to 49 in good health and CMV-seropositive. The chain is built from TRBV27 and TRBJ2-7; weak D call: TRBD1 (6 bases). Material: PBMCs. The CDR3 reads CASRENREGPYEQYF. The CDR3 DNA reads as TGTGCCAGCAGGGAAAACAGGGAAGGTCCGTATGAGCAGTACTTC.